This T cell receptor beta chain emerged from a study of blood T cell repertoires in COVID-19 (TCRdb year 2020). For the study in its entirety: Collaborator samples came from the United States, Italy and Spain and covered acute and convalescent phases of COVID-19. The material from the prospective study consisted of cDNA or gDNA derived from T cells, B-cell-depleted T cells, or PBMCs. Nearly every sample came with metadata listing a de-identified subject ID, COVID-19 status, age in years and sex. A freely available public database, intended as a resource for researchers studying the immune response to SARS-CoV-2, is where the repertoires were released. The samples were drawn from the first 160 participants of the ongoing ImmuneRACE study and from under 1,500 subjects provided by 6 global collaborators. HLA class I and class II types, where available, came from metadata supplied by the sample provider rather than from assay-based typing. The dataset comprised deeply sampled blood TCRbeta repertoires from subjects exposed to, actively infected with, or recovered from COVID-19. Overall study outcomes, separate from this receptor: The amount of clinical and demographic metadata varied by source and participant and was provided uncurated.

This clone occurred once. The antigen it recognizes is unknown. Per-nucleotide qualities are absent, and no much larger clonotype sits a single base away. Another Seattle source contributed samples from volunteer blood donors who had recovered from COVID-19. Whole blood was collected in K2EDTA tubes by collaborating institutions according to the institutions' own protocols. For TCRbeta analysis, collaborators shipped samples in one of three forms: frozen whole blood, isolated PBMCs, or DNA extracted from either of those sample types. The CDR3 numbers 15 residues from cysteine through phenylalanine. Only the CDR3 part of the read is kept: 45 bases, read in frame from the first base. Trimming costs V 6 bases and J 0 bases, and their ends lie 9 bases apart. Looking up the germline V gene yields CDR1 SNHLY and CDR2 FYNNEI. The immunoSEQ Assay, a bias-controlled multiplex PCR, was used to amplify TCRbeta CDR3 regions from genomic DNA. On the authors' methods: The number of nucleated cells in each sample was estimated by amplification of reference gene primers within the assay. To quantify the absolute abundance of each unique TCRbeta CDR3 rearrangement, sequence reads were collapsed and filtered. For each sample, productive Simpson clonality was calculated as the square root of Simpson's diversity index across productive rearrangements. In its TCRdb copy, this immuneACCESS table keeps in-frame sequences only and misses some clones. Where compared with another copy, unresolved V genes explain less than half of these, and the others have no known cause. For V, J and clone size, that table is used; D and trimming come from the DNA. The sample profile shows a few hundred thousand clones; around four fifths of them were found once. The ten biggest clones cover around 4.5% of the sample.

The chain employs TRBV2 and TRBJ2-6, and perhaps TRBD1 as D gene, on 6 matching bases. Sequences were obtained from peripheral blood. This clonotype originated in a man aged 55 to 69 who had recovered from COVID-19. The CDR3 here reads CASSRQVSGANVLTF. The nucleotide sequence reads as follows: TGTGCCAGCAGCAGACAGGTCTCTGGGGCCAACGTCCTGACTTTC.